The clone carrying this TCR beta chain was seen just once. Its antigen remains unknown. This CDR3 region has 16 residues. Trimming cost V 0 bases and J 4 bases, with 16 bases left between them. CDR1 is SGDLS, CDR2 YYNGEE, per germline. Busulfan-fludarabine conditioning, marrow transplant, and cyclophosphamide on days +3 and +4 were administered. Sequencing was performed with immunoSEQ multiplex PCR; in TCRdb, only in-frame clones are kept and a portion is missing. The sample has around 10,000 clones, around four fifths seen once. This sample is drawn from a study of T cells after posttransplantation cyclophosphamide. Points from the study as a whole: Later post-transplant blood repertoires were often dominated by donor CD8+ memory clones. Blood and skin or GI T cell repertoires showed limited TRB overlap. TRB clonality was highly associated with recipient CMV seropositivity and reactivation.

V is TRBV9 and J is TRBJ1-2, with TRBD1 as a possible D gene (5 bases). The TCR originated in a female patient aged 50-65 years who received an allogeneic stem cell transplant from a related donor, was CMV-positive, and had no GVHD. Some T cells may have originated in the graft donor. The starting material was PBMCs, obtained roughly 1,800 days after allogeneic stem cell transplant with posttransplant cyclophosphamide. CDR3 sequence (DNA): TGTGCCAGCAGCGTAGCAGGGCATAGCAGTCCCTATGGCTACACCTTC. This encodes CASSVAGHSSPYGYTF.